This T cell receptor (beta chain) was obtained from a study of human T cells and chemical hapten exposure. The study used a library that attached unique molecular identifiers to individual cDNA molecules. TCRdb fed the RACE reads into MiXCR, producing one record per CDR3 protein. In the table there are 150,000 to 200,000 distinct CDR3 sequences, approximately 26% of which are singletons. Time point defined: patch test 3, about 24 weeks after DPC sensitization. Treatment here: therapeutic diphenylcyclopropenone sensitization with weekly scalp DPC. From germline, CDR1 is DFQATT and CDR2 SNEGSKA (reference sequence). J lost 3 bases, V lost 3 bases, and 12 bases had no gene match. The CDR3 is made up of 17 amino acids.

This receptor was obtained from a middle-aged woman with alopecia areata. Some clones in this sample may be carry-over from other donors' samples. Sequences were derived from whole blood, sampled in connection with sensitization to the hapten diphenylcyclopropenone (DPC). This chain links TRBV20-1 with TRBJ2-1, with 9 bases fitting TRBD2. The CDR3 sequence: CSARKVSGTSNYNEQFF. The CDR3 coding sequence is TGCAGTGCTAGGAAAGTTTCCGGGACTAGCAACTACAATGAGCAGTTCTTC.